The T cell receptor (beta chain) under discussion was sequenced for a study of Ad26.COV2.S vaccination and SARS-CoV-2 variants. Libraries were prepared by immunoSEQ multiplex PCR; TCRdb keeps only in-frame clonotypes and omits some of them. The sample records about half a million clones, about nine tenths being singletons. Treatment denoted: some 20 received Ad26.COV2.S at low or high dose, single or two shots; five or six received placebo; per-sample allocation not given. Repertoires come from day 63 after the first vaccine or placebo injection. CDR1 and CDR2 from the germline V gene are SGHRS and YFSETQ. The V end was cut by 3 bases, the J end by 6 bases, with 16 bases between. The CDR3 has 15 amino acids.

The input for sequencing was peripheral blood, taken in a trial of Ad26.COV2.S vaccine versus placebo. The chain links TRBV5-1 to TRBJ2-1; perhaps TRBD1 as D (6 bases). The sequence derives from a person between 18 and 65 years old who received the Ad26.COV2.S COVID-19 vaccine or a placebo. The CDR3 region is CASSSGQSKPNEQFF. CDR3 coding DNA: TGCGCCAGCAGCTCAGGACAGAGCAAACCCAATGAGCAGTTCTTC.